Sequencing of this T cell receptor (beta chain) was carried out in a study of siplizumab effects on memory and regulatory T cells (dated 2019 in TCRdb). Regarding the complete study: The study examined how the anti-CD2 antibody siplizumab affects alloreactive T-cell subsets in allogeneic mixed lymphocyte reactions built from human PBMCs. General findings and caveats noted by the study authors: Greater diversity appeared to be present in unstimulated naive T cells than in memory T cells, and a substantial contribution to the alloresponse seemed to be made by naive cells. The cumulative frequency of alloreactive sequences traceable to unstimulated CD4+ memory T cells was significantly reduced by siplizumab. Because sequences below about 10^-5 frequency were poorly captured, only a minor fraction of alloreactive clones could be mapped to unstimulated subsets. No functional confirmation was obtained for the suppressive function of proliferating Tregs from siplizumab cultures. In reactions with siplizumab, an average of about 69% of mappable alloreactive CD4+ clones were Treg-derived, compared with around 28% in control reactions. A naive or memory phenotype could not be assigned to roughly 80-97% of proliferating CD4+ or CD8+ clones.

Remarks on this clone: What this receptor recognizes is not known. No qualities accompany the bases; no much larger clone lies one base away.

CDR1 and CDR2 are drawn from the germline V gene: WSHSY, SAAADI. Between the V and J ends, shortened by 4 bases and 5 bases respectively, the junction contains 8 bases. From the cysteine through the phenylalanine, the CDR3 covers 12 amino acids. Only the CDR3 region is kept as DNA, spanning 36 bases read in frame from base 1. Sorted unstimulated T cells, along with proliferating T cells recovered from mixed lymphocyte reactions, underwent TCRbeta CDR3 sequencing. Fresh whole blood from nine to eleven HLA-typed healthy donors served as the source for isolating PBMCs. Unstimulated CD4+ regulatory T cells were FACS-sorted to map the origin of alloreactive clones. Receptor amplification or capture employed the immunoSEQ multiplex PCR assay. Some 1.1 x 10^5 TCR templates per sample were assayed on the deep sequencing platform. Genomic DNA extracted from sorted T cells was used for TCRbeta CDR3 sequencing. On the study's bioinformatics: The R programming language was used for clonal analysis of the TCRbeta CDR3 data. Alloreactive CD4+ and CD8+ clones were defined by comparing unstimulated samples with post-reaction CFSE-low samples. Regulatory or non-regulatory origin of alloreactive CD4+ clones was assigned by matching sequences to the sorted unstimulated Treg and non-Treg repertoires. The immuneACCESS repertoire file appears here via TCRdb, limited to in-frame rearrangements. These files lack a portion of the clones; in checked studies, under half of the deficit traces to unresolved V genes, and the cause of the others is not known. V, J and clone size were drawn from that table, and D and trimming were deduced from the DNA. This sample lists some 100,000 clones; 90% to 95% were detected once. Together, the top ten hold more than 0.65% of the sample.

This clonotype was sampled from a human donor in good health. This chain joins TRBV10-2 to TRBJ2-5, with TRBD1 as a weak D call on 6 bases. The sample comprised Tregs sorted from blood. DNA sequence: TGCGCCAGCAGTGGGACAGCTGAGACCCAGTACTTC. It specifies CASSGTAETQYF.